This T cell receptor (beta chain) was recovered during a study of blood T cell repertoires in COVID-19 (dated by TCRdb to the early 2020s). Describing the broader study: Samples from collaborators originated in the United States, Italy and Spain and spanned both the acute and convalescent phases of COVID-19. The material from the prospective study consisted of cDNA or gDNA derived from T cells, B-cell-depleted T cells, or PBMCs. Deeply sampled blood TCRbeta repertoires from subjects exposed to, actively infected with, or recovered from COVID-19 were included in the dataset. The repertoires were made available in a free public database intended to serve as a resource for research on the immune response to SARS-CoV-2. Samples came from the ongoing ImmuneRACE study (first 160 participants) plus 1,254 subjects from 6 global collaborators. Nearly every sample came with metadata listing a de-identified subject ID, COVID-19 status, age in years and sex. Where available, HLA class I and class II types were obtained from metadata supplied by the sample provider rather than from assay-based typing. What the authors observed across the whole study: The quantity of clinical and demographic metadata differed by source and by participant and was supplied without curation.

Participants in the prospective study were aged roughly 18 to 100 years, lived in 20 to 30 United States geographic areas, and enrolled through a virtual design. In the prospective study, cohorts were assigned on the basis of participant-reported clinical history obtained from a screening survey and a study questionnaire. Recovered participants in ImmuneRACE Cohort 3 were defined as having two consecutive negative NP/OP PCR tests, clearance from a healthcare professional, or resolution of symptoms. In the prospective study, whole blood, serum and a nasopharyngeal or oropharyngeal swab were collected from each participant by mobile phlebotomists. Prospective study participants could optionally give additional blood draws and questionnaires over an approximately 2-month period. Prospective study blood samples were shipped either frozen or at room temperature before DNA extraction. This clone was seen a few times. Its antigen specificity is not known. The sample holds no much larger clone one base away, and base qualities are not on file.

The germline V gene encodes CDR1 MNHEY and CDR2 SVGAGI. The V end loses 9 bases and the J end loses 5 bases, and a stretch of 13 bases separates them. Counted from cysteine to phenylalanine, this CDR3 has 13 amino acids. CDR3 DNA only is kept here, 39 bases in frame from base 1. TCRbeta CDR3 regions were amplified from genomic DNA by means of the immunoSEQ Assay, a bias-controlled multiplex PCR. Concerning the study's data processing: Within the assay, amplification of reference gene primers was used to estimate how many nucleated cells each sample contained. To quantify the absolute abundance of each unique TCRbeta CDR3 rearrangement, sequence reads were collapsed and filtered. Productive Simpson clonality was computed per sample as the square root of Simpson's diversity index over productive rearrangements. Held by TCRdb, this immuneACCESS table contains in-frame sequences only and omits some clones. Under half of the omission traces to an unresolved V gene where checked; the cause of the rest is unknown. The DNA was the basis for D and trimming; V, J and clone size are from that table. A total of approximately 64,000 clones appear in this sample, around nine tenths of them only once. Of the sample, roughly a tenth falls within the top ten clones.

This clonotype originated in a woman aged 40 to 50 who had recovered from COVID-19. The chain couples TRBV6-5 to TRBJ2-2; TRBD2 is possibly the D segment (6 matching bases). Sequences were obtained from PBMCs or T cells enriched from blood (not recorded which). The encoded CDR3 is CASRGLTTGELFF. The bases are TGTGCCAGTAGGGGACTGACGACCGGGGAGCTGTTTTTT.